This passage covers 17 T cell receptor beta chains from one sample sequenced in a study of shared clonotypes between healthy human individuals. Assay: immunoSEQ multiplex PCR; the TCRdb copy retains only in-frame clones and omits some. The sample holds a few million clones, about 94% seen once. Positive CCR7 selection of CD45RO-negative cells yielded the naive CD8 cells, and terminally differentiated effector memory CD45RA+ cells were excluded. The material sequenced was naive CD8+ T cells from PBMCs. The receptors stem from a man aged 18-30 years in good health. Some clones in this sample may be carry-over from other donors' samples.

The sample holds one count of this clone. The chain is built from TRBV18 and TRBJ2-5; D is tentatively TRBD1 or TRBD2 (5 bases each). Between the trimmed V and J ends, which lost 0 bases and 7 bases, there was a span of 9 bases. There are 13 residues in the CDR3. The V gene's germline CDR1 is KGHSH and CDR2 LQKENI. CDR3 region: CASSPPQGVTQYF. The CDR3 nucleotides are TGTGCCAGCTCACCACCTCAGGGAGTGACCCAGTACTTC.

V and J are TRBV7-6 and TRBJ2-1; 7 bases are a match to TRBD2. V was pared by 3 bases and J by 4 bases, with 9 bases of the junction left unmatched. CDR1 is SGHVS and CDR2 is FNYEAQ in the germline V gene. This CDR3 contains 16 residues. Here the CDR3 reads CASSFGAGEGYNEQFF. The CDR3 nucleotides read TGTGCCAGCAGCTTTGGTGCGGGAGAAGGGTACAATGAGCAGTTCTTC.

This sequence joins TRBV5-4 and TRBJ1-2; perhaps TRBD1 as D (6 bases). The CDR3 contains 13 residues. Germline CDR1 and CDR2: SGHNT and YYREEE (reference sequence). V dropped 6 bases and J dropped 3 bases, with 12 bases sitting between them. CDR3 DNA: TGTGCCAGCATCGGGGAGGGGGACTATGGCTACACCTTC. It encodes CASIGEGDYGYTF.

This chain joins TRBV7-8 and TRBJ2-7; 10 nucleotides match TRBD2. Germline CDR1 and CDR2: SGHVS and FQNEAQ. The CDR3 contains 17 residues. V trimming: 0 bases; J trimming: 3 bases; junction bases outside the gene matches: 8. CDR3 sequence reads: CASSLARTSGAYYEQYF. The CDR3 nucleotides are TGTGCCAGCAGCTTAGCACGGACTAGCGGAGCCTACTACGAGCAGTACTTC.

The CDR3 sequence is CASSFGTGLNEQFF. The CDR3 DNA reads TGTGCCAGCAGTTTCGGGACAGGGCTCAATGAGCAGTTCTTC. The chain combines TRBV28 with TRBJ2-1; 9 nucleotides match TRBD1. The CDR3 runs to 14 residues. CDR1 is MDHEN and CDR2 is SYDVKM in the germline V gene. V dropped 3 bases and J dropped 6; count of bases not matched to a gene: 3. The full variable domain, with the rest looked up from reference TRBV28 and TRBJ2-1, is DVKVTQSSRYLVKRTGEKVFLECVQDMDHENMFWYRQDPGLGLRLIYFSYDVKMKEKGDIPEGYSVSREKKERFSLILESASTNQTSMYLCASSFGTGLNEQFFGPGTRLTVL.

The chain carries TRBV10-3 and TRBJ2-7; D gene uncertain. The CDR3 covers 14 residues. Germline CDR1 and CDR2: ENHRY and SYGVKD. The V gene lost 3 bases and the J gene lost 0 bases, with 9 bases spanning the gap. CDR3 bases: TGTGCCATCAGTGACATAGGGAACTCCTACGAGCAGTACTTC. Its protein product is CAISDIGNSYEQYF.

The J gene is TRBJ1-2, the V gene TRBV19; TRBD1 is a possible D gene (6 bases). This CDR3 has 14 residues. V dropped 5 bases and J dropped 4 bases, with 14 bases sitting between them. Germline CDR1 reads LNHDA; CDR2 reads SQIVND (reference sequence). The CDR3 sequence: CASSHHTDSYGYTF. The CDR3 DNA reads TGTGCCAGTAGTCACCACACGGACAGCTATGGCTACACCTTC.

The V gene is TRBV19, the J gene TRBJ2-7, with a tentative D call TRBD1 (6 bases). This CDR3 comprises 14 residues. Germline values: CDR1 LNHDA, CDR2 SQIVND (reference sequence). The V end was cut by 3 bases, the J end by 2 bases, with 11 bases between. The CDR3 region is CASSMTGQAYEQYF. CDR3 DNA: TGTGCCAGTAGTATGACAGGTCAAGCCTACGAGCAGTACTTC. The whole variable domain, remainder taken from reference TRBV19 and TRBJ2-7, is DGGITQSPKYLFRKEGQNVTLSCEQNLNHDAMYWYRQDPGQGLRLIYYSQIVNDFQKGDIAEGYSVSREKKESFPLTVTSAQKNPTAFYLCASSMTGQAYEQYFGPGTRLTVT.

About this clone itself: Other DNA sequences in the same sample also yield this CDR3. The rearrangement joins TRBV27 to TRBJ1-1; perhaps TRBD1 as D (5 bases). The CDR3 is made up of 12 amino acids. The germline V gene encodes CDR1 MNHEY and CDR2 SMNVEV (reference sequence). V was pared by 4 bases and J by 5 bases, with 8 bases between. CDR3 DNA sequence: TGTGCCAGCAGTTCCCGGGGGACTGAAGCTTTCTTT. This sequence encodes CASSSRGTEAFF.

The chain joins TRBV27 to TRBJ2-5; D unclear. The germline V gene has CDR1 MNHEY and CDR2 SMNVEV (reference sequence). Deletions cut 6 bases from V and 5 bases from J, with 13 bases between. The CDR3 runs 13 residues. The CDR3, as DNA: TGTGCCAGCAGCGCCCCCAATGCGGAGACCCAGTACTTC. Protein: CASSAPNAETQYF.

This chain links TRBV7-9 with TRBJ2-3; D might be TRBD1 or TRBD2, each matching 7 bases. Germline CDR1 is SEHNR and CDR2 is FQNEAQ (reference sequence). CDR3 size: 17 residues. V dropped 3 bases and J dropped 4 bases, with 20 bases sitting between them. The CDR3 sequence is CASSFPIGGGGPDTQYF. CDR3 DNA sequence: TGTGCCAGCAGCTTCCCTATTGGGGGAGGGGGCCCAGATACGCAGTATTTT.

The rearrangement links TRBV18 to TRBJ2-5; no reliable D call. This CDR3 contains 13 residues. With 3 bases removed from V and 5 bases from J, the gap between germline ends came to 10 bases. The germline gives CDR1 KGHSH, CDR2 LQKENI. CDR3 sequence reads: CASSPEPGETQYF. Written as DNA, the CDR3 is TGTGCCAGCTCACCCGAGCCGGGTGAGACCCAGTACTTC.

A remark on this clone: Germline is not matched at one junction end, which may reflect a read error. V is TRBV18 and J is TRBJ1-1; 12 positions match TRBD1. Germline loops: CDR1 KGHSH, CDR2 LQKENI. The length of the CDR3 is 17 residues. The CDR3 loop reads CASSPGTGGVMNTEAFF. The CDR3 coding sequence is TGTGCCAGCTCACCGGGGACAGGGGGCGTTATGAATACTGAAGCTTTCTTT.

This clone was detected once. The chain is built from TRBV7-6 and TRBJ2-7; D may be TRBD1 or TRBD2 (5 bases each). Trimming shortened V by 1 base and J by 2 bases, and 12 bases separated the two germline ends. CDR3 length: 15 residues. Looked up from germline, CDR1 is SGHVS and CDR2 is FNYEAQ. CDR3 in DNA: TGTGCCAGCAGCTTAGGGGACCAGCCCCCCTACGAGCAGTACTTC. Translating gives CASSLGDQPPYEQYF. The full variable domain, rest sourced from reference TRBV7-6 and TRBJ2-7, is GAGVSQSPRYKVTKRGQDVALRCDPISGHVSLYWYRQALGQGPEFLTYFNYEAQQDKSGLPNDRFSAERPEGSISTLTIQRTEQRDSAMYRCASSLGDQPPYEQYFGPGTRLTVT.

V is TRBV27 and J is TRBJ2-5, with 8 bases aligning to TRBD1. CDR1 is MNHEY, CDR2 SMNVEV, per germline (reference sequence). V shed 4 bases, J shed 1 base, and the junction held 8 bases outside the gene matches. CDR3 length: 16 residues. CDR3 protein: CASSSQGAPSQETQYF. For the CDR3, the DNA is TGTGCCAGCAGTTCCCAGGGGGCTCCCTCCCAAGAGACCCAGTACTTC.

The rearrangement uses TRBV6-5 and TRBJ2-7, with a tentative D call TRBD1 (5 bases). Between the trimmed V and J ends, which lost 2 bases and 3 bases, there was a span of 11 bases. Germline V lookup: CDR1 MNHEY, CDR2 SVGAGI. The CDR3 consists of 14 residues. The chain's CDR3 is CASSYKDIDYEQYF. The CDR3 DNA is TGTGCCAGCAGTTACAAGGACATAGACTACGAGCAGTACTTC.

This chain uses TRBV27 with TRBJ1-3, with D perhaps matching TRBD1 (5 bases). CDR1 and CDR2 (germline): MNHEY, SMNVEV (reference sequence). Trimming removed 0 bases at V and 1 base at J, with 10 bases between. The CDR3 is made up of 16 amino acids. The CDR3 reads CASSLSGVESGNTIYF. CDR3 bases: TGTGCCAGCAGTTTATCGGGGGTAGAGTCTGGAAACACCATATATTTT.